Presented here are 2 T cell receptor beta chains from one specimen sequenced in a study of blood T cell repertoires in COVID-19 (dated by TCRdb to about 2020). The library came from the immunoSEQ multiplex PCR assay. As stored in TCRdb, this immuneACCESS dataset retains in-frame rearrangements with V and J assigned. A fraction of the clones does not appear; measured against another copy, unresolved V genes explain less than half of the discrepancy, and the remainder lacks a known reason. The table for this sample lists a few hundred thousand clones; over 80% of them were counted only once. The ten largest make up roughly 10% of the sample. The sample consisted of peripheral blood. These TCRs come from a woman between 65 and 79 years old with COVID-19, enrolled during active disease.

The gene calls are TRBV24-1 and TRBJ1-1; D not resolved. The CDR3 is made up of 13 amino acids. Germline-derived CDR1 and CDR2 are KGHDR and SFDVKD. V lost 5 bases and J lost 3, with 9 bases in between. The CDR3 spells CATSVWADTEAFF. The CDR3 nucleotides are TGTGCCACCAGTGTCTGGGCAGACACTGAAGCTTTCTTT.

The chain has TRBV7-9 and TRBJ2-7; D is unresolved. This CDR3 comprises 12 residues. Germline V gives CDR1 SEHNR, CDR2 FQNEAQ (reference sequence). The V and J ends lost 1 base and 7 bases respectively, with 8 bases between them. Here the CDR3 reads CASSLVGWEQYF. CDR3 coding DNA: TGTGCCAGCAGCTTAGTGGGCTGGGAGCAGTACTTC.